A single sample gave rise to the 28 T cell receptor beta chains below, sequenced in a study of CD8+ T cells in alopecia areata. Noted treatment: oral pan-JAK inhibitor, 5-10 mg twice daily. cDNA prepared by RNA extraction and subsequent reverse transcription served as the template for sequencing. Profiled with immunoSEQ multiplex PCR; TCRdb holds only in-frame clones, not every one. The sample gives about 190,000 clones, around 58% of which show up once; over 10% is in the top ten. The source was CD8+ T cells sorted from blood, collected at week 24, from a patient treated with tofacitinib. These receptors were collected from a human donor with alopecia areata.

V and J are TRBV7-8 and TRBJ2-1; possibly TRBD2 for D (6 bases). The germline gives CDR1 SGHVS, CDR2 FQNEAQ. Between the trimmed V and J ends, which lost 2 bases and 6 bases, there was a span of 14 bases. The CDR3 sequence is 15 residues long. The CDR3 DNA follows: TGTGCCAGCAGCTTATACGGGGGAAAAGGCAATGAGCAGTTCTTC. This encodes CASSLYGGKGNEQFF.

The chain recombines TRBV29-1 with TRBJ1-2; D perhaps matches TRBD1 (5 bases). Trimming cost V 5 bases and J 7 bases, with 14 bases left between them. There are 12 residues in the CDR3. CDR1 is SQVTM and CDR2 is ANQGSEA in the germline V gene. This CDR3 reads CSVSGAGGGYTF. CDR3 nucleotides: TGCAGCGTTTCCGGGGCTGGGGGTGGCTACACCTTC.

The V and J genes are TRBV5-1 and TRBJ1-1; D gene uncertain. The CDR3 runs to 13 residues. The germline V and J ends were trimmed by 0 bases and 0 bases, with 3 bases remaining between them. Germline V lookup: CDR1 SGHRS, CDR2 YFSETQ. The CDR3 region is CASSLAVNTEAFF. CDR3 DNA sequence: TGCGCCAGCAGCTTGGCGGTGAACACTGAAGCTTTCTTT.

A few counts support this clone. V usage is TRBV12-5 and J usage is TRBJ2-3; D may be TRBD1 (6 bases). CDR1 is LGHNT, CDR2 FRNRAP, per germline. CDR3 length: 16 amino acids. CDR3 loop: CAYKARPQGSTDTQYF. The CDR3 DNA is TGTGCCTACAAGGCTCGACCACAGGGCAGCACAGATACGCAGTATTTT.

The CDR3 region is CASGTVGETQYF. The CDR3 DNA is TGTGCCAGTGGGACAGTAGGGGAGACCCAGTACTTC. This chain uses TRBV6-1 with TRBJ2-5, with TRBD1 matching 7 bases. V shed 9 bases, J shed 5 bases, and the junction held 6 bases outside the gene matches. Germline-derived CDR1 and CDR2 are MNHNS and SASEGT. The CDR3 sequence is 12 residues long.

J is TRBJ2-7 and V is TRBV7-9; possibly TRBD2 for D (5 bases). V was clipped by 1 base and J by 6 bases, with 10 bases between them. This CDR3 region has 13 residues. Germline assignment: CDR1 SEHNR and CDR2 FQNEAQ (reference sequence). This chain's CDR3 is CASSLESGPEQYF. Written as DNA, the CDR3 is TGTGCCAGCAGCTTAGAAAGCGGCCCCGAGCAGTACTTC.

J is TRBJ2-3 and V is TRBV19; D call uncertain. V lost 11 bases and J 2 bases, leaving 14 bases between the germline ends. Germline V gene lookup returns CDR1 LNHDA and CDR2 SQIVND (reference sequence). This CDR3 is built from 13 residues. DNA of the CDR3: TGTGCCCACTTCAGGTCCAACACAGATACGCAGTATTTT. This gives the protein CAHFRSNTDTQYF. The whole variable domain, filled in from reference TRBV19 and TRBJ2-3, reads DGGITQSPKYLFRKEGQNVTLSCEQNLNHDAMYWYRQDPGQGLRLIYYSQIVNDFQKGDIAEGYSVSREKKESFPLTVTSAQKNPTAFYLCAHFRSNTDTQYFGPGTRLTVL.

V and J are TRBV30 and TRBJ1-5; 10 bases fit TRBD1. Per the germline V gene, CDR1 is GTSNPN and CDR2 is SVGIG (reference sequence). V lost 5 bases to trimming and J lost 6 bases; unmatched junction nucleotides: 4. This CDR3 is built from 13 residues. The CDR3 DNA sequence: TGTGCCTGGGGGACAGGGGATGGTCAGCCCCAGCATTTT. Its translation is CAWGTGDGQPQHF.

The genes are TRBV14 and TRBJ2-2; no clear D gene. This CDR3 spans 13 amino acids. Germline CDR1 reads SGHDN; CDR2 reads FVKESK. The V and J ends lost 5 bases and 4 bases respectively, with 8 bases between them. The CDR3 nucleotides are TGTGCCAGCAGCTCTCACCTCACCGGGGAGCTGTTTTTT. Translation: CASSSHLTGELFF.

In this sample, this clone turned up a few times. This chain links TRBV5-6 with TRBJ2-4, with D perhaps given as TRBD1 or TRBD2 (5 bases each). Germline V gene sequence: CDR1 SGHDT, CDR2 YYEEEE. V lost 4 bases, J lost 7 bases, and 18 bases lay in between. The CDR3 length is 15 residues. CDR3 region: CASSVTGPHWNIQYF. The CDR3 DNA follows: TGTGCCAGCAGCGTAACGGGACCCCACTGGAACATTCAGTACTTC.

The chain links TRBV14 to TRBJ1-2; D possibly corresponds to TRBD1 (5 bases). Germline CDR1 reads SGHDN; CDR2 reads FVKESK. Trimming removed 0 bases at V and 7 bases at J, with 18 bases between. The CDR3 contains 16 residues. DNA of the CDR3: TGTGCCAGCAGCCAAGAGTGGGGAGACTGGGGCTTTGGCTACACCTTC. Translated: CASSQEWGDWGFGYTF.

The chain combines TRBV27 with TRBJ1-5, with 7 bases matching TRBD1. V dropped 2 bases and J dropped 6; count of bases not matched to a gene: 1. The germline V gene has CDR1 MNHEY and CDR2 SMNVEV (reference sequence). CDR3 length equals 13 residues. CDR3 amino acids: CASSLQGGQPQHF. The CDR3 DNA reads TGTGCCAGCAGTTTACAGGGGGGTCAGCCCCAGCATTTT.

This clone was counted a few times. The chain joins TRBV14 to TRBJ2-1, with D possibly matching TRBD1 (6 bases). The CDR3 is made up of 12 amino acids. With 5 bases removed from V and 13 bases from J, the gap between germline ends came to 15 bases. CDR1 is SGHDN and CDR2 is FVKESK in the germline V gene. The CDR3 bases are TGTGCCAGCAGCTTGGACCCAGGGGAACAGTTCTTC. Translated, it gives CASSLDPGEQFF.

This chain joins TRBV15 and TRBJ2-7; the D gene is possibly TRBD1 (5 bases). Germline V gene data show CDR1 as LNHNV and CDR2 as YYDKDF (reference sequence). The CDR3 loop spans 13 amino acids. Trimming stripped 4 bases from V and 3 bases from J, with 10 bases between. The CDR3 DNA follows: TGTGCCACCAGCATGGCCAGGGACTACGAGCAGTACTTC. It yields the protein CATSMARDYEQYF.

In this sample, this clone turned up once. The chain has TRBV13 and TRBJ2-5; the D is unclear. CDR1 and CDR2 from the germline V gene are PRHDT and FYEKMQ (reference sequence). CDR3 size: 13 residues. Trimming removed 5 bases from V and 2 bases from J, with 9 bases in between. In DNA, the CDR3 is TGTGCCAGCAGCCCAGGAGAACAAGAGACCCAGTACTTC. Its translation is CASSPGEQETQYF.

The rearrangement links TRBV29-1 to TRBJ2-7, with a weak D call TRBD1 (5 bases). The germline V gene encodes CDR1 SQVTM and CDR2 ANQGSEA. Trimming left V 4 bases short and J 2 bases short, with 15 bases between. The length of the CDR3 is 14 residues. The CDR3 here is CSVGSDGAPYEQYF. The CDR3 DNA reads as TGCAGCGTTGGTTCGGATGGGGCCCCCTACGAGCAGTACTTC.

The chain recombines TRBV27 with TRBJ2-1, with D perhaps assigned TRBD1 or TRBD2 (7 bases each). This CDR3 has 13 residues. CDR1 is MNHEY, CDR2 SMNVEV, per germline (reference sequence). V was cut by 10 bases and J by 9 bases, with 19 bases left in between. CDR3 protein: CAIAGGARSEQFF. As DNA, the CDR3 is TGTGCCATCGCAGGGGGGGCGCGGAGTGAGCAGTTCTTC.

The DNA of the CDR3 is TGCGCCAGCAGCTTGTTCGGCCAGGACAGCACAGATACGCAGTATTTT. This encodes CASSLFGQDSTDTQYF. V and J are TRBV5-1 and TRBJ2-3; D gene unclear. V dropped 1 base and J dropped 0 bases, with 12 bases sitting between them. CDR3 length: 16 amino acids. Germline-derived CDR1 and CDR2 are SGHRS and YFSETQ.

This sequence joins TRBV9 and TRBJ1-6, with D tentatively TRBD1 (5 bases). The CDR3 consists of 15 residues. The germline V and J ends were trimmed by 3 bases and 8 bases, with 15 bases remaining between them. Germline V lookup: CDR1 SGDLS, CDR2 YYNGEE. CDR3 residues: CASSGRDGWHSPLHF. DNA of the CDR3: TGTGCCAGCAGCGGACGGGACGGCTGGCATTCACCCCTCCACTTT.

The chain combines TRBV29-1 with TRBJ2-7; no clear D gene. The CDR3 is 12 amino acids. Germline V lookup: CDR1 SQVTM, CDR2 ANQGSEA. The ends were cut back, 5 bases at V and 3 bases at J, with 11 bases in the middle. The CDR3 protein is CSVLGDDYEQYF. CDR3 nucleotide sequence: TGCAGCGTTTTGGGTGACGACTACGAGCAGTACTTC.

This chain joins TRBV15 and TRBJ2-1; 8 nucleotides line up with TRBD2. Germline CDR1 LNHNV, CDR2 YYDKDF (reference sequence). This CDR3 spans 16 amino acids. V lost 0 bases and J lost 5; bases outside the gene matches: 6. The CDR3 nucleotides are TGTGCCACCAGCAGAGATCGGTCGGGGGGGCACAATGAGCAGTTCTTC. Its protein is CATSRDRSGGHNEQFF.

V is TRBV15 and J is TRBJ1-4; a weak D match, TRBD1 (6 bases). CDR1 is LNHNV, CDR2 YYDKDF, per germline (reference sequence). This CDR3 has 15 amino acids. Trimming removed 3 bases from V and 8 bases from J, with 16 bases in between. CDR3 loop: CATSREGQSWEKLFF. The CDR3 DNA is TGTGCCACCAGCAGGGAAGGACAGAGCTGGGAAAAACTGTTTTTT.

On this clone: Other DNA sequences from this sample encode an identical CDR3 as well. The DNA for the CDR3 is TGTGCCAGCAGCGTAAGTGGGGGGTTGTCCTACGAGCAGTACTTC. This sequence encodes CASSVSGGLSYEQYF. The chain is built from TRBV9 and TRBJ2-7; the D gene is possibly TRBD2 (6 bases). V lost 1 base to trimming and J lost 1 base, with 12 bases between them. The CDR3 contains 15 residues. Germline CDR1 and CDR2: SGDLS and YYNGEE.

This clone was seen a single time. V is TRBV2 and J is TRBJ2-1; the D is unclear. The CDR3 is made up of 13 amino acids. Germline V lookup: CDR1 SNHLY, CDR2 FYNNEI. The ends were cut back, 1 base at V and 9 bases at J, with 10 bases in the middle. As DNA, the CDR3 is TGTGCCAGCAGTGAAGTGGTTGGGTCTGAGCAGTTCTTC. Residues: CASSEVVGSEQFF.

This chain connects TRBV29-1 to TRBJ2-3; weak D call: TRBD2 (6 bases). This CDR3 has 16 amino acids. V lost 3 bases to trimming and J lost 6 bases, with 22 bases between them. Germline loops: CDR1 SQVTM, CDR2 ANQGSEA. In nucleotides, the CDR3 is TGCAGCGTTGACCCTTTGCGGGGAGCTCCCTCGGATACGCAGTATTTT. It specifies CSVDPLRGAPSDTQYF.

This chain links TRBV13 with TRBJ2-1; 10 nucleotides line up with TRBD1. The V gene's germline CDR1 is PRHDT and CDR2 FYEKMQ (reference sequence). The CDR3 has 16 amino acids. With 5 bases clipped from V and 2 bases from J, the junction kept 6 bases outside the gene matches. CDR3 loop: CASSKTGTGAYNEQFF. In nucleotides, the CDR3 is TGTGCCAGCAGCAAGACCGGGACAGGGGCCTACAATGAGCAGTTCTTC.

The genes are TRBV7-9 and TRBJ1-2; D is unclear. CDR1 is SEHNR and CDR2 is FQNEAQ in the germline V gene (reference sequence). V was pared by 5 bases and J by 2 bases, with 12 bases between. This CDR3 contains 14 residues. This CDR3 reads CASSPPGSNYGYTF. CDR3 nucleotides: TGTGCCAGCAGCCCACCCGGAAGCAACTATGGCTACACCTTC.

The chain links TRBV4-1 to TRBJ2-1, with D uncertain. Germline V gene data show CDR1 as MGHRA and CDR2 as YSYEKL. Trimming pared 4 bases from V and 0 bases from J, leaving 7 bases between. The CDR3 has 14 amino acids. The CDR3 spells CASSRDDSYNEQFF. The CDR3 DNA reads as TGCGCCAGCAGCCGCGATGACTCCTACAATGAGCAGTTCTTC.